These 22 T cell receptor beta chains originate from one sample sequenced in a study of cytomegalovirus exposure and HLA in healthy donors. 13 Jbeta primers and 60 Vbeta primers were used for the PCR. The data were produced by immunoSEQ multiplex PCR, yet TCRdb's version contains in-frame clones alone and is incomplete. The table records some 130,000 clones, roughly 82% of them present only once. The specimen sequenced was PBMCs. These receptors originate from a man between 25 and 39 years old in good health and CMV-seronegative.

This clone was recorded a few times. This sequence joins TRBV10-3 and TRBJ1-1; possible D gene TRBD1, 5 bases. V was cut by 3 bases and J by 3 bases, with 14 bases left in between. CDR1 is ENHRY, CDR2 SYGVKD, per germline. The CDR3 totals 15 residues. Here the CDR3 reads CAISDVGRVDTEAFF. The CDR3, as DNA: TGTGCCATCAGTGACGTGGGCAGGGTTGACACTGAAGCTTTCTTT.

The CDR3 loop is CASRGTGLPYEQYF. The CDR3 nucleotides are TGTGCCAGTAGGGGGACAGGGCTACCCTACGAGCAGTACTTC. V usage is TRBV19 and J usage is TRBJ2-7, with 9 bases lining up with TRBD1. The CDR3 is made up of 14 amino acids. Germline loops: CDR1 LNHDA, CDR2 SQIVND (reference sequence). J was trimmed by 2 bases and V by 6 bases; bases with no gene match: 5.

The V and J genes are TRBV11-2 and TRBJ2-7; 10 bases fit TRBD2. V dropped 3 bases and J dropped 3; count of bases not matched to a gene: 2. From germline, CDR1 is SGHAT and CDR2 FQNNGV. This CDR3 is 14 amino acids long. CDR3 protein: CASSLGLANYEQYF. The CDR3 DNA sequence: TGTGCCAGCAGCTTGGGACTAGCGAACTACGAGCAGTACTTC.

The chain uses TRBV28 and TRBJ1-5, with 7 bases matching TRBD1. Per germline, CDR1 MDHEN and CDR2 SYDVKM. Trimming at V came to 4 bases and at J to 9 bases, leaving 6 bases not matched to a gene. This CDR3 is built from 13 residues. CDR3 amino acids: CASSSQGVTPQHF. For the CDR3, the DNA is TGTGCCAGCAGTTCCCAGGGGGTGACGCCCCAGCATTTT.

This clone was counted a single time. The DNA of the CDR3 is TGTGCCAGCTCCCAAGGAGGGAACAATCAGCCCCAGCATTTT. It codes for CASSQGGNNQPQHF. The chain combines TRBV6-6 with TRBJ1-5; D gene ambiguous. The CDR3 sequence is 14 residues long. CDR1 is MNHNY, CDR2 SVGAGI, per germline (reference sequence). The V end lost 8 bases, the J end lost 3 bases, and 14 bases lay between the germline ends.

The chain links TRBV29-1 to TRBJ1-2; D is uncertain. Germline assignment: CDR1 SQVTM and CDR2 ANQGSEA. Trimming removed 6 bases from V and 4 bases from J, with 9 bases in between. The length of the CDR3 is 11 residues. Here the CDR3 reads CSVPYGYGYTF. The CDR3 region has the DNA TGCAGCGTCCCGTACGGCTATGGCTACACCTTC.

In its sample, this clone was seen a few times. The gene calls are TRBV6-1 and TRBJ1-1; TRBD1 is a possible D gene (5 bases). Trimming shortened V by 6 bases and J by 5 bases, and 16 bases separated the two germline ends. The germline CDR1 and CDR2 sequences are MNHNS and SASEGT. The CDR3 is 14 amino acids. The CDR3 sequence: CASSGGGSRTEAFF. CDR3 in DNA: TGTGCCAGCAGCGGGGGGGGTTCTCGGACTGAAGCTTTCTTT.

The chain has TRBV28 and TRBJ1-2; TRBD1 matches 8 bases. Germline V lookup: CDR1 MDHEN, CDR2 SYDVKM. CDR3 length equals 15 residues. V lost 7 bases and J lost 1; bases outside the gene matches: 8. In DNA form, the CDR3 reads TGTGCCAGCAAACCCAGGGGGCAGGGTAACTATGGCTACACCTTC. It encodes CASKPRGQGNYGYTF.

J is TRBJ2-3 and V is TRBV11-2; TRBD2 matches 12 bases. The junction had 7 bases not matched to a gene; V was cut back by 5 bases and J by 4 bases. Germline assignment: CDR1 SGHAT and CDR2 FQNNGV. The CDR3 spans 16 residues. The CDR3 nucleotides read TGTGCCAGCAGCCCCAGTCCTAGCGGGGGGGCAGATACGCAGTATTTT. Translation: CASSPSPSGGADTQYF. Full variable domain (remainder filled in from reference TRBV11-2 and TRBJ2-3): EAGVAQSPRYKIIEKRQSVAFWCNPISGHATLYWYQQILGQGPKLLIQFQNNGVVDDSQLPKDRFSAERLKGVDSTLKIQPAKLEDSAVYLCASSPSPSGGADTQYFGPGTRLTVL.

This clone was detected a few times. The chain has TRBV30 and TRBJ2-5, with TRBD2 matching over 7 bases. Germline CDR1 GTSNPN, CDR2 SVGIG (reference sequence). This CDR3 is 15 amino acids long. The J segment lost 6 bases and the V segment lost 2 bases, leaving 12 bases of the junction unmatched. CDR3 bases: TGTGCCTGGAGTCTGGGCGGGAGCGGAGCGAAGACCCAGTACTTC. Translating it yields CAWSLGGSGAKTQYF. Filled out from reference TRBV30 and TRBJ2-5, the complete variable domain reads SQTIHQWPATLVQPVGSPLSLECTVEGTSNPNLYWYRQAAGRGLQLLFYSVGIGQISSEVPQNLSASRPQDRQFILSSKKLLLSDSGFYLCAWSLGGSGAKTQYFGPGTRLLVL.

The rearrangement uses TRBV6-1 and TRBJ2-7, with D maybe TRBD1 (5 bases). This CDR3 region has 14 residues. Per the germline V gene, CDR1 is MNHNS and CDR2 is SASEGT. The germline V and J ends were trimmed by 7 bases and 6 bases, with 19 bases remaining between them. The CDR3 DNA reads TGTGCCAGCAACCCCGCAGGGATAAATGGCGAGCAGTACTTC. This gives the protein CASNPAGINGEQYF.

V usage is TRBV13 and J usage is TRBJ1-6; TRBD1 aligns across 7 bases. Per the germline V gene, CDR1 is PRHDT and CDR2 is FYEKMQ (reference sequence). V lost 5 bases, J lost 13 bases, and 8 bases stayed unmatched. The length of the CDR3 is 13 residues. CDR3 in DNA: TGTGCCAGCAGCAAAAACAGGGGTGGGCCCCTCCACTTT. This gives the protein CASSKNRGGPLHF.

As DNA, the CDR3 is TGCGCCAGCAGCTCGCAGGGGGCGCGAGACACTGAAGCTTTCTTT. Protein: CASSSQGARDTEAFF. The V gene is TRBV5-1, the J gene TRBJ1-1; 8 bases agree with TRBD1. The CDR3 is made up of 15 amino acids. V was clipped by 3 bases and J by 3 bases; unmatched bases: 7. CDR1 is SGHRS and CDR2 is YFSETQ in the germline V gene.

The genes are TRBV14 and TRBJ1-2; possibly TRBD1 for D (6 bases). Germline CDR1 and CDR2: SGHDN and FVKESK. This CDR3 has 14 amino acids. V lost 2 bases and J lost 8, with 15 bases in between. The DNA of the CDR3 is TGTGCCAGCAGCCAACGAATACAGGGTTTAGGCTACACCTTC. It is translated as CASSQRIQGLGYTF.

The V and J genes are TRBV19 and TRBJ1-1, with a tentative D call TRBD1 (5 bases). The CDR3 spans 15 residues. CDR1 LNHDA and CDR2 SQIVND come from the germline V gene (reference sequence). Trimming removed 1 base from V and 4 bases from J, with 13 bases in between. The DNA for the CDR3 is TGTGCCAGTAGTATAGGTGAGTGGAGGGGCACTGAAGCTTTCTTT. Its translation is CASSIGEWRGTEAFF.

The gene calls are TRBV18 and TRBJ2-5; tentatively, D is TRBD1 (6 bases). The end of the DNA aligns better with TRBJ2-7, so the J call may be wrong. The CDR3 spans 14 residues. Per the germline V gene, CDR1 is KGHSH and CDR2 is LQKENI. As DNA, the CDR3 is TGTGCCAGCTCAGAACAGGGAAGGGGCTACGAGCAGTACTTC. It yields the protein CASSEQGRGYEQYF.

The CDR3 sequence: CASSFTGGRTGELFF. The DNA of the CDR3 is TGCGCCAGCAGCTTTACAGGGGGCCGTACCGGGGAGCTGTTTTTT. The V call is TRBV5-1, the J call TRBJ2-2; 9 positions match TRBD1. CDR1 and CDR2 (germline): SGHRS, YFSETQ. V shed 2 bases and J 5 bases; nucleotides not matched to a gene: 4. This CDR3 is built from 15 residues. The full variable domain, its missing parts supplied by reference TRBV5-1 and TRBJ2-2, is KAGVTQTPRYLIKTRGQQVTLSCSPISGHRSVSWYQQTPGQGLQFLFEYFSETQRNKGNFPGRFSGRQFSNSRSEMNVSTLELGDSALYLCASSFTGGRTGELFFGEGSRLTVL.

The CDR3 coding sequence is TGTGCCAGTAGTATCGAGGCATCGGGTGAAGCTTTCTTT. It is translated as CASSIEASGEAFF. The rearrangement joins TRBV19 to TRBJ1-1, with D unclear. Germline V gives CDR1 LNHDA, CDR2 SQIVND (reference sequence). This CDR3 spans 13 amino acids. Between the trimmed V and J ends, which lost 3 bases and 7 bases, there was a span of 12 bases.

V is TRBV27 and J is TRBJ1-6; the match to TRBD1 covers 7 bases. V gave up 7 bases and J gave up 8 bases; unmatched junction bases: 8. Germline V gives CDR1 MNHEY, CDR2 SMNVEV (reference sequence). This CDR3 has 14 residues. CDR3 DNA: TGTGCCAGCACCTACAGGGGCCGAGATTCACCCCTCCACTTT. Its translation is CASTYRGRDSPLHF.

The CDR3 nucleotides are TGTGCCAGCAGTCCGACAGGACAGGGTGGCTATGGCTACACCTTC. Encoded protein: CASSPTGQGGYGYTF. The chain has TRBV28 and TRBJ1-2; TRBD1 matches at 8 bases. The CDR3 extends over 15 amino acids. The V segment lost 5 bases and the J segment 4 bases; nucleotides outside the gene matches: 9. Germline V gene data show CDR1 as MDHEN and CDR2 as SYDVKM.

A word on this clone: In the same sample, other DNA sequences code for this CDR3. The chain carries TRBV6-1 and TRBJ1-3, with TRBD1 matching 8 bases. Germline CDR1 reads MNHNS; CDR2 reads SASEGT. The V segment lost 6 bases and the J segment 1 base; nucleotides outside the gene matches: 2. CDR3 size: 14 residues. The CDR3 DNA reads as TGTGCCAGCAGAACAGGGGGGTCTGGAAACACCATATATTTT. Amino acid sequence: CASRTGGSGNTIYF.

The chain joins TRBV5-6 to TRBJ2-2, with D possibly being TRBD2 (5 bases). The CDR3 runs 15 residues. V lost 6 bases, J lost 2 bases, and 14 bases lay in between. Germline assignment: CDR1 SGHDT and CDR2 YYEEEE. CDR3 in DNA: TGTGCCAGCACCCTGGTCGGGGATAACACCGGGGAGCTGTTTTTT. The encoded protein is CASTLVGDNTGELFF.